This TCR beta chain was recorded in a study of T cell responses to AZD1222 COVID-19 vaccine. Broader study findings: Recipients of two AZD1222 doses showed rising Spike-specific TCR breadth and depth. Spike was spanned by vaccine-associated CD4 TCRs, with dominance at 160-218 and 743-854. Females outnumbered males among donors, who were mostly white British; clonal diversity was possibly underestimated.

Data came from immunoSEQ multiplex PCR; TCRdb stores just in-frame clones and leaves some out. Of about 80,000 clones listed, 85% to 95% were seen once; the top ten hold around 8%. The CDR3 is 15 amino acids. Trimming pared 1 base from V and 4 bases from J, leaving 10 bases between. Per germline, CDR1 LNHNV and CDR2 YYDKDF (reference sequence). With respect to this clone: Its antigen is not identified.

The sequencing used peripheral blood, collected 28 days after the second AZD1222 dose. The TCR originated in an adult who received the AZD1222 COVID-19 vaccine. This rearrangement joins TRBV15 to TRBJ2-2, with a tentative D call TRBD2 (6 bases). CDR3 nucleotides: TGTGCCACCAGCAGAGGTCGGGAGAGCACCGGGGAGCTGTTTTTT. Residues: CATSRGRESTGELFF.